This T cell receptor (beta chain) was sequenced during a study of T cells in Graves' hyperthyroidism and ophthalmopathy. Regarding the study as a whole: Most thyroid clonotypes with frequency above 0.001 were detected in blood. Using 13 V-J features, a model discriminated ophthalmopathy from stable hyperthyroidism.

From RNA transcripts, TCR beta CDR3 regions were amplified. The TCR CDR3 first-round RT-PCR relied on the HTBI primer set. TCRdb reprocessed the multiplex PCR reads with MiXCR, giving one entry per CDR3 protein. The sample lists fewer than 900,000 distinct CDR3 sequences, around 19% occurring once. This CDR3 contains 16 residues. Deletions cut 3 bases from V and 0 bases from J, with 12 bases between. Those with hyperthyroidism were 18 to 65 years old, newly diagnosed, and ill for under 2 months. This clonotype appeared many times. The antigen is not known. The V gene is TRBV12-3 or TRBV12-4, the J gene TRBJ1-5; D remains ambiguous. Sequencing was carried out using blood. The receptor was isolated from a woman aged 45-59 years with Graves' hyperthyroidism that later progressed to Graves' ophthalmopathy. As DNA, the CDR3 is TGTGCCAGCAGTTTTACAGACGGTCATAGCAATCAGCCCCAGCATTTT. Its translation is CASSFTDGHSNQPQHF.